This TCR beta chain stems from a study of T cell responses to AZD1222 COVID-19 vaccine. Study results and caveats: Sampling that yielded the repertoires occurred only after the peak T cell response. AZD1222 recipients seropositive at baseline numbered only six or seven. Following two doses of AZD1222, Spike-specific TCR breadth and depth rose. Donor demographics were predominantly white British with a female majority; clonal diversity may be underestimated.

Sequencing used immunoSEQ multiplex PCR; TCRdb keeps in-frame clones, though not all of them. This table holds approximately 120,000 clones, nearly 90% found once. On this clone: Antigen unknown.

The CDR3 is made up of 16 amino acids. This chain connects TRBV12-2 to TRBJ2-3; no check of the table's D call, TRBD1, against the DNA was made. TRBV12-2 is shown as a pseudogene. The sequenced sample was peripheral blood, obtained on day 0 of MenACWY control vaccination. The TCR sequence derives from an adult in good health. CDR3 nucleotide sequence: TGTGCAAGTCGCTCCGGACAGGACAAAAGCACAGATACGCAGTATTTT. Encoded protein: CASRSGQDKSTDTQYF.